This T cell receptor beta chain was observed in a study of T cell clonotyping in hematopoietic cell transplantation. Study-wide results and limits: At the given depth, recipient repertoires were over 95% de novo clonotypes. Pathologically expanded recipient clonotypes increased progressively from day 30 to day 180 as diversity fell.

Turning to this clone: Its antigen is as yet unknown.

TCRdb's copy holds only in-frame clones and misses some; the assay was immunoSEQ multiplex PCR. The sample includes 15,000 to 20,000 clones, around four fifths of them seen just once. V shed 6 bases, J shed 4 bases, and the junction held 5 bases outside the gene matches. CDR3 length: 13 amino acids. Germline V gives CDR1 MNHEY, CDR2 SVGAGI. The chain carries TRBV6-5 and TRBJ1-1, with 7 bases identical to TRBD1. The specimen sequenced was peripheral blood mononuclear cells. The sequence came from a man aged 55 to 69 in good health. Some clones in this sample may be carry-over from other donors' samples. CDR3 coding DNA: TGTGCCAGCAGCCTACAGGGGACCACTGAAGCTTTCTTT. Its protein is CASSLQGTTEAFF.